This TCR beta chain was profiled in a study of blood T cell repertoires in COVID-19. Whole-study context: Samples came from the United States, Italy and Spain, spanning acute and convalescent COVID-19. T cells, B-cell-depleted T cells, or PBMCs provided the cDNA or gDNA that served as material.

TCRdb keeps only in-frame clones here, not all; method: immunoSEQ multiplex PCR. Of around 200,000 clones listed, about 86% are singletons. This CDR3 contains 15 residues. From germline, CDR1 is KGHSH and CDR2 LQKENI. The ends lost 6 bases at V and 8 bases at J; junction bases unmatched: 8. The sequenced sample consisted of peripheral blood. The chain couples TRBV18 to TRBJ1-6; 9 bases are shared with TRBD1. The clonotype comes from a human donor with acute or convalescent COVID-19. The donor label of this sample is uncertain. CDR3 loop: CASSRRQGEDSPLHF. As DNA, the CDR3 is TGTGCCAGCTCGCGTAGACAGGGGGAGGATTCACCCCTCCACTTT.